This T cell receptor (beta chain) originates from a study of early T cells in non-severe SARS-CoV-2 infection. This CDR3 comprises 15 residues. The V gene's germline CDR1 is SGDLS and CDR2 YYNGEE. The trim removed 0 bases at V and 7 bases at J, leaving 7 bases unmatched. Each CDR3 protein is one row after TCRdb ran MiXCR on the 5' RACE reads. The sample holds tens of thousands of distinct CDR3 sequences, roughly an eighth seen once. Material for sequencing was whole blood. The origin of this receptor is an adult who was a healthcare worker with PCR-confirmed SARS-CoV-2 infection or an uninfected control (not recorded which). The chain has TRBV9 and TRBJ2-1, with 7 bases identical to TRBD2. CDR3: CASSVGGTGGNEQFF. CDR3 DNA: TGTGCCAGCAGCGTAGGCGGGACCGGGGGGAATGAGCAGTTCTTC. Complete variable domain (other parts from reference TRBV9 and TRBJ2-1): DSGVTQTPKHLITATGQRVTLRCSPRSGDLSVYWYQQSLDQGLQFLIQYYNGEERAKGNILERFSAQQFPDLHSELNLSSLELGDSALYFCASSVGGTGGNEQFFGPGTRLTVL.